The TCR beta chain under discussion was sequenced for a study of shared clonotypes between healthy human individuals (dated by TCRdb to 2019 to 2021). Describing the broader study: The cohort comprised two women and a few men aged 18 to 49 years. Each donor's leukapheresis produced roughly between roughly 0.85 and 9.5 billion PBMCs. To increase sequencing depth and limit assay-specific biases, different laboratories used diverse techniques to prepare libraries and sequence TCR repertoires. Per donor, three plates each were used for CD4 naive and CD4 memory, two for CD8 naive, and one for CD8 memory. To estimate repertoire size and how much clonotypes are shared between individuals, the study performed deep sequencing of blood TCR repertoires from 4 to 6 healthy adults. The research as a whole found: Sampling was limited to blood, and TCR repertoires in tissue likely differ from TCR repertoires in blood. Incomplete sequencing was indicated by rarefaction of sorted-subset datasets, despite the large sequencing depth. Pairwise subsampling led to the expectation that sequencing depth would affect the degree of clonotype sharing among donors. When a few donors were compared, the shared fraction of clonotypes was about 5.4% for naive CD4, over 3% for naive CD8, 2% to 2.5% for memory CD4, and 0.35% to 0.5% for memory CD8. Compared with non-shared clonotypes, clonotypes shared by all four sorted-subset donors had higher generation probabilities. The small number of donors limited the genetic and exposure-history diversity represented. Larger estimated clonotype richness was generally found for naive subsets than for memory subsets.

About this clone itself: This receptor's antigen is unknown. Within one base of it there is no much larger clone, and no base qualities were kept.

V is cut by 6 bases and J by 2 bases, and the space between the germline ends is 17 bases. Its CDR3 holds 16 amino acids, cysteine through phenylalanine. The sequence is cut down to CDR3 DNA, 48 bases in frame from base 1. CDR1 and CDR2, per the germline V gene, are MDHEN and SYDVKM. The donors were healthy, HIV-negative adults with no recently reported acute infections or vaccinations. All donors were Caucasian adults living in Nashville, Tennessee, USA. Magnetic negative selection was used to enrich CD4+ T cells, after which naive cells were positively selected on CD45RA and the negative fraction became the memory subset. Blood was collected by leukapheresis, and PBMCs were isolated by Ficoll-Histopaque density gradient centrifugation and then cryopreserved in liquid nitrogen vapor phase. Analytical flow cytometry was used to check the purity and quantity of every magnetically sorted T cell population. Genomic DNA was isolated from each sorted fraction and quantified by UV absorbance on a Nanodrop 2000c.

TCR CDR3 regions were amplified from genomic DNA by multiplex PCR using the deep immunoSEQ assay. For each cell subset, the extracted genomic DNA was distributed evenly across all wells of several immunoSEQ 96-well plates, and each plate served as one replicate. Each replicate PCR for sorted subsets received about 180 ng genomic DNA, equal to about 29,000 T cell genomes. Purified libraries were measured with a Qubit 3.0 fluorometer, size-checked on a Bioanalyzer 2100, and measured again with the KAPA Library Quantification kit. Each immunoSEQ 96-well plate was sequenced on its own single-read 150-cycle Illumina NextSeq 550 flow cell. The paper's data handling went like this. The immunoSEQ output contained only junctional sequences without quality scores, so filtering could not match that applied to full-length reads. Sequences were annotated with PyIR, a Python wrapper for IgBLAST v1.9, using IMGT germline references to assign V/J genes and CDR3. Reads with weak V/J assignments (E-value above 1e-6), missing CDR3, stop codons, out-of-frame junctions, or ambiguous translated residues were removed. A V3J clonotype was defined by an identical inferred V gene, J gene, and CDR3 amino acid sequence. Percentage overlap between repertoires was computed as shared unique clonotypes divided by the size of the smaller repertoire. Three approaches were used to assess repertoire richness: RTK rarefaction, the Chao1 estimator, and Recon v2.1 estimates of unobserved clonotypes. OLGA was used to compute generation probabilities for all TCRbeta clonotypes that the gDNA method yielded from a few donors. Sourced from immuneACCESS, this table was stored by TCRdb with only in-frame sequences that have V and J called. A share of the clones is absent; for the studies checked, an unresolved V gene accounts for under half, and the remainder has no known explanation. V, J and clone size reflect that table, while D and trimming were determined from the DNA. A total of millions of clones appear in this sample, approximately 95% of them only once. Of the sample, around 0.4% falls within the top ten clones.

The specimen sequenced was naive CD4+ T cells from PBMCs. The cell subset or site label here, explained by the study, means: CD45RA+ positively selected. The chain is encoded by TRBV28 joined to TRBJ1-5; TRBD1 is perhaps the D gene, given 6 matching bases. The clonotype originates from a man aged 18 to 30 in good health. Some clones in this sample may be carry-over from other donors' samples. The DNA sequence is TGTGCCAGCAGCCCCCCAGGGGTCGCAGGCAATCAGCCCCAGCATTTT. It translates to CASSPPGVAGNQPQHF.